This is a list of T cell receptor beta chains from one sample in a study of T cells in Graves' hyperthyroidism and ophthalmopathy. TCRdb redid the calling of the multiplex PCR reads with MiXCR, one entry per CDR3 protein. The table shows more than 300,000 distinct CDR3 sequences, with approximately 14% occurring only once. Material for sequencing was blood. The receptors originated from a woman in her fifties or sixties with Graves' hyperthyroidism. CDR3s leave out the opening cysteine and the closing phenylalanine or tryptophan.

CDR3	V	J
ASSISSSTDTQY	TRBV6-1	TRBJ2-3
ASSPTDIQETQY	TRBV4-1	TRBJ2-5
ASSGQGGSNQPQH	TRBV2	TRBJ1-5
ATQWDRDLVQPQH	TRBV24-1	TRBJ1-5
ASSVDGTIEQF	TRBV18	TRBJ2-1
ASSPGLRVAEQY	TRBV13	TRBJ2-7
ASSPPEVPTYNEQF	TRBV19	TRBJ2-1
AWRGQGGQPQH	TRBV30	TRBJ1-5
ASSSTVNEQF	TRBV18	TRBJ2-1
AWSVDDETQY	TRBV30	TRBJ2-5
ATSQDDLQETQY	TRBV15	TRBJ2-5
ASSSAGTSGRYNEQF	TRBV18	TRBJ2-1
ASSLGTGVTTDTQY	TRBV11-2	TRBJ2-3
ASSLRQNYEQY	TRBV13	TRBJ2-7
ASSLGGRETQY	TRBV7-2	TRBJ2-5
ASSGGTREAF	TRBV18	TRBJ1-1
ASSQRTSGNEQY	TRBV3-1	TRBJ2-7
ASSLEQNYGYT	TRBV7-6	TRBJ1-2
ASRLGTGLHLETQY	TRBV12-3/TRBV12-4	TRBJ2-5
SARDTRVTYEQY	TRBV20-1	TRBJ2-7
AGNRGGGYGYT	TRBV2	TRBJ1-2
ASSLGRTRRGDSGANVLT	TRBV7-8	TRBJ2-6
ASSSWEGARWEKLF	TRBV27	TRBJ1-4
ASRYPTGGRNIQY	TRBV6-1	TRBJ2-4
ASGQGAGELF	TRBV10-1	TRBJ2-2
ASSVNSGQVVT	TRBV9	TRBJ1-2
ASSQDPDSGSADTQY	TRBV3-1	TRBJ2-3
ASSPRVADEQY	TRBV28	TRBJ2-7
ASSFTGGAEAF	TRBV6-1	TRBJ1-1
ASQGRDSYEQY	TRBV11-1	TRBJ2-7
ASSYSRIAGTGDYNEQF	TRBV6-2/TRBV6-3	TRBJ2-1